The clone carrying this TCR beta chain was detected only once. Its antigen is unknown. This sample was included in a study of cytomegalovirus exposure and HLA in healthy donors. The study sampled nominally healthy donors, though unrecorded immune exposures were likely. Findings of the study overall: Across donors, presence/absence analyses took sequencing depth to be roughly uniform.

The CDR3 loop spans 13 amino acids. Germline V gives CDR1 SGDLS, CDR2 YYNGEE. V lost 1 base and J lost 9, with 11 bases in between. Primers included in the PCR were 60 Vbeta and 13 Jbeta primers. Assay used: immunoSEQ multiplex PCR; TCRdb lists only in-frame clones, some missing. This table holds over 150,000 clones, approximately 80% found once. The chain is built from TRBV9 and TRBJ2-1; D unclear. The sequenced material came from PBMCs. The receptor was derived from a man between 18 and 35 years old in good health and CMV-seropositive. The CDR3 nucleotides read TGTGCCAGCAGCGTATTTGGGCGCAGTGAGCAGTTCTTC. It specifies CASSVFGRSEQFF.